This T cell receptor beta chain was recovered during a study of glioma-infiltrating T cells. Study-wide results and limits: Tissue-blood divergence was below expectation in non-neoplastic patients, above in gliomas.

TCR alpha and beta CDR3 regions were amplified from RNA using iRepertoire nested multiplex PCR. Each CDR3 protein is one row after TCRdb ran MiXCR on the multiplex PCR reads. The repertoire holds around 170,000 distinct CDR3 sequences, with more than 35% as singletons. This clonotype was counted many times. Antigen: not known. The CDR3 runs 13 residues. Germline V gene data show CDR1 as MNHNS and CDR2 as SASEGT. Trimming stripped 6 bases from V and 2 bases from J, with 7 bases between. The chain is built from TRBV6-1 and TRBJ1-4; D possibly corresponds to TRBD1 (6 bases). This TCR was recovered from a human donor with low-grade glioma or glioblastoma, undergoing nonglioma brain surgery, or in good health (not recorded which). The sequencing sample was made of glioma tissue, nonneoplastic brain tissue, or PBMCs (not recorded which). The CDR3 here is CASSRGTNEKLFF. Here the CDR3 DNA reads TGTGCCAGCAGCAGGGGTACTAATGAAAAACTGTTTTTT.